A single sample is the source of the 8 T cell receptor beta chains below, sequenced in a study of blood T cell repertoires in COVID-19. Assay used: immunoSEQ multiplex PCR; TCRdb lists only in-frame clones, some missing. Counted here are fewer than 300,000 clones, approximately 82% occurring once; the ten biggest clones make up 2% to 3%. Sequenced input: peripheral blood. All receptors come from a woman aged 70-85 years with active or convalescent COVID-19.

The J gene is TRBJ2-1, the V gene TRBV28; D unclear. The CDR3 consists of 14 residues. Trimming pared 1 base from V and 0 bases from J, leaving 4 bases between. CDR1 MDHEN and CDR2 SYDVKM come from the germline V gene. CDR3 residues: CASSLYRSYNEQFF. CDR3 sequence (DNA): TGTGCCAGCAGTTTATATCGCTCCTACAATGAGCAGTTCTTC.

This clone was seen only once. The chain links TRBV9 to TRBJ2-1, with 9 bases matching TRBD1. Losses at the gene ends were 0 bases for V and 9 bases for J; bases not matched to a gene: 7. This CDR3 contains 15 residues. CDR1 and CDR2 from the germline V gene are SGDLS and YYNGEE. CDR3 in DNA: TGTGCCAGCAGCGTAGATACAGGGGGCTGGGGTGAGCAGTTCTTC. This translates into CASSVDTGGWGEQFF.

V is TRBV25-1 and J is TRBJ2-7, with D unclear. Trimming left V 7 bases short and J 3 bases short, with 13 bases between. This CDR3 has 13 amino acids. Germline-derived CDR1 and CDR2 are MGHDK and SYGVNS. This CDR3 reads CASNGGGVYEQYF. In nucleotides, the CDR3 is TGTGCCAGCAATGGTGGCGGCGTCTACGAGCAGTACTTC.

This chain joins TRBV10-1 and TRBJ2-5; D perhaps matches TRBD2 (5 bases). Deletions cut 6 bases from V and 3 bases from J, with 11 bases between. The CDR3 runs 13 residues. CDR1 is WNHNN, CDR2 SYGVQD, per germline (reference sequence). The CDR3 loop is CASSPTREETQYF. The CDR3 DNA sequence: TGCGCCAGCAGCCCCACGAGGGAAGAGACCCAGTACTTC.

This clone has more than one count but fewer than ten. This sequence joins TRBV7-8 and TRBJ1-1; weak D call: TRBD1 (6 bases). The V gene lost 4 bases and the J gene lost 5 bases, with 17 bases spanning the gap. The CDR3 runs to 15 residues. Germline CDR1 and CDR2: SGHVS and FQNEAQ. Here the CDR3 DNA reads TGTGCCAGCAGCTCTACAGTACAGGGAAGTACTGAAGCTTTCTTT. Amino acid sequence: CASSSTVQGSTEAFF.

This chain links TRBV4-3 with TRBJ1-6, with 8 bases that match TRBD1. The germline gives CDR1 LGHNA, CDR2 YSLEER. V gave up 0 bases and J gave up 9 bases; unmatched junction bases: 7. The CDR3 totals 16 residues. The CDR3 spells CASSQESSGGGSPLHF. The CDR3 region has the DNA TGCGCCAGCAGCCAAGAGTCGTCAGGGGGCGGTTCACCCCTCCACTTT.

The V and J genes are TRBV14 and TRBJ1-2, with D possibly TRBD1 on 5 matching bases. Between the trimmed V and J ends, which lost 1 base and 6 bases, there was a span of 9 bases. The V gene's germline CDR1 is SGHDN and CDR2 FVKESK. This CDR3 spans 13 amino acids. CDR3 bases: TGTGCCAGCAGCCAAGCAGGGTCCCATGGCTACACCTTC. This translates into CASSQAGSHGYTF.

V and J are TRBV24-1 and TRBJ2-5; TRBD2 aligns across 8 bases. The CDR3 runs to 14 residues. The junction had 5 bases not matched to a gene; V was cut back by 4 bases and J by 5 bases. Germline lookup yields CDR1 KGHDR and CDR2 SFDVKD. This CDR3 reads CATSDVREGETQYF. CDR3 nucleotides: TGTGCCACCAGTGACGTACGGGAGGGTGAGACCCAGTACTTC.